This T cell receptor (beta chain) was documented in a study of identical twins. There are many counts of this clonotype. TCRdb passed the 5' RACE reads through MiXCR, listing each CDR3 protein once. The sample has about 240,000 distinct CDR3 sequences; roughly an eighth are singletons. There are 15 residues in the CDR3. CDR1 and CDR2 from the germline V gene are SGHRS and YFSETQ. V dropped 4 bases and J dropped 1; count of bases not matched to a gene: 5. These data were also filed under a second study, of yellow fever vaccine responses in identical twins.

V is TRBV5-1 and J is TRBJ1-1; the match to TRBD1 covers 9 bases. The receptor was derived from a woman between 18 and 29 years old in good health. The sample was memory (CD45RO+) T cells sorted from blood. CDR3 in amino acids: CASSRTGAQNTEAFF. DNA of the CDR3: TGCGCCAGCAGCAGGACAGGGGCCCAGAACACTGAAGCTTTCTTT.